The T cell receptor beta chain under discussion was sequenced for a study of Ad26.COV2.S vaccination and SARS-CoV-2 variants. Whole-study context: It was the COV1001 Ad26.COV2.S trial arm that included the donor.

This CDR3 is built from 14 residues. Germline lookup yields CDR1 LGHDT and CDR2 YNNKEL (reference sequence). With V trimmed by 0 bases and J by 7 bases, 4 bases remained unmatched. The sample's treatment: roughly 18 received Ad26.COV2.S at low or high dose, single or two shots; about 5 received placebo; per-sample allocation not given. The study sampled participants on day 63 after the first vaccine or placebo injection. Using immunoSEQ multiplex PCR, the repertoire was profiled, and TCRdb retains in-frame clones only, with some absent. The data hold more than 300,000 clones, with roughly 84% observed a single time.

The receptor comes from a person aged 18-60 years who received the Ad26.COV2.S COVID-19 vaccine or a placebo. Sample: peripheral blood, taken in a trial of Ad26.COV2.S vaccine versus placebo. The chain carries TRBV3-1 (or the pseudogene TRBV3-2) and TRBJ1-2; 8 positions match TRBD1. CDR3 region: CASSQDRGLGGYTF. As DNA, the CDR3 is TGTGCCAGCAGCCAAGACAGGGGGCTTGGTGGCTACACCTTC.